The 22 T cell receptor beta chains below come from one sample, sequenced in a study of shared clonotypes between healthy human individuals. Using immunoSEQ multiplex PCR, the repertoire was profiled, and TCRdb retains in-frame clones only, with some absent. The repertoire holds approximately 2.5 million clones, with about 92% as singletons. The sequenced sample consisted of naive CD4+ T cells sorted from blood. Subset described: CD45RA+ positively selected. The receptors here all came from a man younger than 30 in good health.

CDR3 sequence (DNA): TGTGCCAGCAGCTTCCGACTAGCGGGAGTCACAGAGACCCAGTACTTC. This sequence encodes CASSFRLAGVTETQYF. The chain links TRBV5-4 to TRBJ2-5; 12 bases map to TRBD2. Germline V lookup: CDR1 SGHNT, CDR2 YYREEE (reference sequence). V lost 2 bases to trimming and J lost 4 bases; unmatched junction nucleotides: 6. This CDR3 region has 16 residues.

This chain joins TRBV5-8 and TRBJ1-2; D unclear. Trimming pared 3 bases from V and 4 bases from J, leaving 16 bases between. CDR3 length equals 15 residues. Per germline, CDR1 SGHTS and CDR2 YDEGEE. For the CDR3, the DNA is TGTGCCAGCAGCTGGGGAATGTCGGGTTTCTATGGCTACACCTTC. This gives the protein CASSWGMSGFYGYTF.

This clone was seen once. The chain recombines TRBV28 with TRBJ2-7, with 10 bases aligning to TRBD2. The CDR3 is 15 amino acids. Germline V gene sequence: CDR1 MDHEN, CDR2 SYDVKM. V lost 2 bases to trimming and J lost 7 bases; unmatched junction nucleotides: 8. The CDR3 spells CASSLSLAGAGEQYF. The CDR3 DNA is TGTGCCAGCAGTTTAAGTCTAGCGGGGGCGGGGGAGCAGTACTTC.

J is TRBJ2-1 and V is TRBV4-2; 12 bases line up with TRBD2. This CDR3 has 18 amino acids. Looked up from germline, CDR1 is LGHNA and CDR2 is YNFKEQ. The V segment lost 0 bases and the J segment 6 bases; nucleotides outside the gene matches: 9. CDR3 in amino acids: CASSQDRSSGGAGNEQFF. The CDR3 DNA reads as TGTGCCAGCAGCCAAGATCGGTCTAGCGGGGGGGCCGGCAATGAGCAGTTCTTC.

The chain couples TRBV28 to TRBJ2-1, with a possible D match to TRBD2 (5 bases). The V end was cut by 7 bases, the J end by 0 bases, with 13 bases between. The CDR3 spans 15 residues. Germline V lookup: CDR1 MDHEN, CDR2 SYDVKM. The CDR3 region is CASTPRRSSYNEQFF. The CDR3, as DNA: TGTGCCAGCACCCCCAGGAGGAGCTCCTACAATGAGCAGTTCTTC.

As regards this clone: Other nucleotide sequences in the sample specify the same CDR3. The rearrangement links TRBV7-2 to TRBJ2-1, with TRBD2 identical over 7 bases. Germline CDR1 is SGHTA and CDR2 is FQGNSA. V was pared by 1 base and J by 4 bases, with 1 base of the junction left unmatched. This CDR3 region has 14 residues. In nucleotides, the CDR3 is TGTGCCAGCAGCTTAGTGGGAGGGTACAATGAGCAGTTCTTC. Translation gives CASSLVGGYNEQFF.

The V and J genes are TRBV18 and TRBJ2-5; TRBD1 might be the D (7 bases). CDR3 length equals 15 residues. V lost 3 bases and J 4 bases, leaving 15 bases between the germline ends. In germline, CDR1 is KGHSH, CDR2 LQKENI. The CDR3 region has the DNA TGTGCCAGCTCACCTGAGCAGGGGGGTGGAGAGACCCAGTACTTC. It translates to CASSPEQGGGETQYF.

This clone was seen just once. The chain employs TRBV7-6 and TRBJ1-6, with TRBD1 matching 11 bases. V dropped 4 bases and J dropped 7; count of bases not matched to a gene: 6. In germline, CDR1 is SGHVS, CDR2 FNYEAQ. The CDR3 contains 16 residues. The CDR3 bases are TGTGCCAGCAGCTCGGACAGGGGGCTGGGAAATTCACCCCTCCACTTT. Amino acid sequence: CASSSDRGLGNSPLHF.

About this clone itself: This CDR3 is also generated by other DNA sequences in the sample. V and J are TRBV6-1 and TRBJ2-1; TRBD1 matches 7 bases. CDR3 length equals 12 residues. V dropped 5 bases and J dropped 6; count of bases not matched to a gene: 1. From germline, CDR1 is MNHNS and CDR2 SASEGT. CDR3: CASSRQGNEQFF. CDR3 nucleotides: TGTGCCAGCAGTAGACAGGGCAATGAGCAGTTCTTC.

Remarks on this clone: One end of the junction is discordant with germline, which a read error may explain. The rearrangement uses TRBV4-3 and TRBJ1-1, with a weak D call TRBD1 (5 bases). In germline, CDR1 is LGHNA, CDR2 YSLEER. CDR3 length equals 14 residues. CDR3 protein: CASSQEVSAGRSTF. The CDR3 bases are TGCGCCAGCAGCCAAGAAGTATCAGCGGGGCGGTCTACCTTT.

The V call is TRBV7-3, the J call TRBJ1-6, with 8 bases matching TRBD1. After removal of 4 bases from V and 6 bases from J, the junction contained 5 bases not matched to a gene. The germline gives CDR1 SGHTA, CDR2 FQGTGA. There are 15 residues in the CDR3. The CDR3 DNA follows: TGTGCCAGCAGCTCTTGGACAGGGAGTAATTCACCCCTCCACTTT. Translating gives CASSSWTGSNSPLHF.

The V gene is TRBV27, the J gene TRBJ1-3; D uncertain. CDR1 MNHEY and CDR2 SMNVEV come from the germline V gene (reference sequence). V lost 2 bases and J lost 2, with 10 bases in between. The CDR3 is 15 amino acids. The CDR3 DNA reads TGTGCCAGCAGTTTAAGGGCAGTCCCTGGAAACACCATATATTTT. Residues: CASSLRAVPGNTIYF.

The chain uses TRBV6-5 and TRBJ1-4; D might be TRBD1 (5 bases). The CDR3 has 14 residues. Trimming removed 0 bases from V and 12 bases from J, with 14 bases in between. Germline CDR1 and CDR2: MNHEY and SVGAGI. CDR3 sequence: CASSYSINSGQLFF. The CDR3 DNA sequence: TGTGCCAGCAGTTACTCGATTAATTCAGGGCAACTGTTTTTT.

J is TRBJ2-7 and V is TRBV18, with D perhaps TRBD1 (5 bases). Germline assignment: CDR1 KGHSH and CDR2 LQKENI. V was pared by 0 bases and J by 9 bases, with 18 bases between. CDR3 length: 15 residues. The CDR3 coding sequence is TGTGCCAGCTCACCACCGGGAACAGGTGGGCGAGGGCAGTACTTC. Its protein is CASSPPGTGGRGQYF.

This clone was seen only once. The rearrangement uses TRBV5-4 and TRBJ2-7; a possible D gene is TRBD2 (5 bases). V was trimmed by 1 base and J by 5 bases, leaving 13 bases between them. The CDR3 consists of 14 residues. In germline, CDR1 is SGHNT, CDR2 YYREEE (reference sequence). CDR3 residues: CASSLKGALHEQYF. The CDR3 DNA follows: TGTGCCAGCAGCTTGAAGGGAGCTCTGCACGAGCAGTACTTC.

This clone was seen a handful of times. The chain couples TRBV19 to TRBJ1-3; 7 nucleotides line up with TRBD1. Germline loops: CDR1 LNHDA, CDR2 SQIVND (reference sequence). Losses at the gene ends were 3 bases for V and 2 bases for J; bases not matched to a gene: 7. The CDR3 is 16 amino acids. The CDR3 DNA is TGTGCCAGTAGTATCAACAGGGGAAACGCTGGAAACACCATATATTTT. Translated, it gives CASSINRGNAGNTIYF.

The chain links TRBV10-2 to TRBJ2-5; D ambiguous. Per germline, CDR1 WSHSY and CDR2 SAAADI. With 4 bases removed from V and 4 bases from J, the gap between germline ends came to 10 bases. The CDR3 contains 13 residues. The CDR3 sequence is CASSGQIGETQYF. The CDR3 DNA is TGCGCCAGCAGTGGCCAGATAGGAGAGACCCAGTACTTC.

The rearrangement links TRBV7-2 to TRBJ2-7; perhaps TRBD1 as D (6 bases). From germline, CDR1 is SGHTA and CDR2 FQGNSA. With 5 bases removed from V and 0 bases from J, the gap between germline ends came to 14 bases. The CDR3 loop spans 15 amino acids. For the CDR3, the DNA is TGTGCCAGCAGCATGACAGGTCCTTTCTCCTACGAGCAGTACTTC. The encoded protein is CASSMTGPFSYEQYF.

DNA of the CDR3: TGCAGCGTTGAAGATCAGGGAGGATACGAGCAGTACTTC. Translation: CSVEDQGGYEQYF. J is TRBJ2-5 and V is TRBV29-1, with D possibly TRBD2 on 6 matching bases. The J call may be incorrect, as the DNA end agrees better with TRBJ2-7. The CDR3 sequence is 13 residues long. Germline CDR1 and CDR2: SQVTM and ANQGSEA.

The V and J genes are TRBV19 and TRBJ2-2; no clear D gene. The CDR3 has 15 amino acids. The ends were cut back, 5 bases at V and 4 bases at J, with 14 bases in the middle. Germline V lookup: CDR1 LNHDA, CDR2 SQIVND (reference sequence). The CDR3 nucleotides are TGTGCCAGTAGTCTCCAATCACAGAGCACCGGGGAGCTGTTTTTT. As protein: CASSLQSQSTGELFF.

This clone was seen more than once but under ten times. The junction departs from germline at one end; a sequencing error may be responsible. The V gene is TRBV7-7, the J gene TRBJ2-7; 8 bases fit TRBD1. This CDR3 contains 13 residues. The germline V gene encodes CDR1 SSHAT and CDR2 FNYEAQ (reference sequence). The CDR3 nucleotides are TGTGCTAGCAGCTTAGACAGGGGAGGCGAGCAGTACTTC. Amino acid sequence: CASSLDRGGEQYF.

The V and J genes are TRBV9 and TRBJ2-2; 10 bases are a match to TRBD1. After removal of 1 base from V and 8 bases from J, the junction contained 8 bases not matched to a gene. This CDR3 has 16 amino acids. The germline V gene has CDR1 SGDLS and CDR2 YYNGEE. The CDR3 region is CASSVTPGTGAGELFF. Written as DNA, the CDR3 is TGTGCCAGCAGCGTAACCCCCGGGACAGGGGCTGGGGAGCTGTTTTTT.